This is a list of T cell receptor beta chains from one sample in a study of beta chain features in type 1 diabetes. Assay: immunoSEQ multiplex PCR; the TCRdb copy retains only in-frame clones and omits some. The repertoire holds more than 55,000 clones, with 40% to 65% as singletons. Sequencing was carried out using Tregs from blood. The receptors were sampled from a woman aged 40 to 49 with type 1 diabetes. Each CDR3 is given with its conserved first and last residue. The D gene is left open where the match is weak. Rows give clone size only sometimes, using once, few, many, or a class for an expanded clone.

D: .; size: .; V: TRBV10-3; J: TRBJ2-1; DNA: TGTGCCATCAGCCTGACAGGTCCGTACAATGAGCAGTTCTTC; CDR3: CAISLTGPYNEQFF
D: TRBD1; size: few; V: TRBV7-2; J: TRBJ2-3; DNA: TGTGCCAGCAGCTTAGAGCGGGACAGGGGACGAGATACGCAGTATTTT; CDR3: CASSLERDRGRDTQYF
D: .; size: .; V: TRBV28; J: TRBJ2-7; DNA: TGTGCCAGCAGTTTGAAGGGGTACGAGCAGTACTTC; CDR3: CASSLKGYEQYF
D: .; size: .; V: TRBV28; J: TRBJ2-3; DNA: TGTGCCAGCAGTCCACAGGGCCCTACCAGGTATTTT; CDR3: CASSPQGPTRYF
D: TRBD2; size: .; V: TRBV7-7; J: TRBJ2-5; DNA: TGTGCCAGCAGCCCGCGGACTAGCTGGGGAGAGACCCAGTACTTC; CDR3: CASSPRTSWGETQYF
D: .; size: .; V: TRBV5-1; J: TRBJ2-7; DNA: TGCGCCAGCAGCCCCGTCGACACTGCCTACGAGCAGTACTTC; CDR3: CASSPVDTAYEQYF
D: TRBD1; size: few; V: TRBV19; J: TRBJ2-7; DNA: TGTGCCAGTAAGGCGGACAGGGATGGTAGCTACGAGCAGTACTTC; CDR3: CASKADRDGSYEQYF
D: TRBD1; size: few; V: TRBV7-9; J: TRBJ2-7; DNA: TGTGCCAGCAGCGTCGGACAGGGGTCCTACGAGCAGTACTTC; CDR3: CASSVGQGSYEQYF
D: .; size: few; V: TRBV2; J: TRBJ1-4; DNA: TGTGCCAGCAGGGGTACAGGATCCCTTAATGAAAAACTGTTTTTT; CDR3: CASRGTGSLNEKLFF
D: TRBD2; size: .; V: TRBV5-1; J: TRBJ2-1; DNA: TGCGCCAGCAGCTGGGGGGGTGCCAACTCAGATGAGCAGTTCTTC; CDR3: CASSWGGANSDEQFF
D: TRBD2; size: once; V: TRBV27; J: TRBJ2-7; DNA: TGTGCCAGCAGTTTAGCGGGAGGTCGCTACGAGCAGTACTTC; CDR3: CASSLAGGRYEQYF
D: .; size: few; V: TRBV4-3; J: TRBJ2-2; DNA: TGCGCCAGCAGCCAAGAACGTCACGGCACCGGGGAGCTGTTTTTT; CDR3: CASSQERHGTGELFF
D: .; size: once; V: TRBV28; J: TRBJ1-1; DNA: TGTGCCAGCAGAGTCAGGAAATTGAACACTGAAGCTTTCTTT; CDR3: CASRVRKLNTEAFF
D: .; size: .; V: TRBV7-2; J: TRBJ2-1; DNA: TGTGCCAGCAGCTTAGTAGTTCTAGCGAATAATGAGCAGTTCTTC; CDR3: CASSLVVLANNEQFF
D: .; size: few; V: TRBV28; J: TRBJ1-5; DNA: TGTGCCTCCCGCTTTCTGCGGCAGCCCCAGCATTTT; CDR3: CASRFLRQPQHF
D: .; size: .; V: TRBV4-3; J: TRBJ1-2; DNA: TGCGCCAGCAGCCAGGCAGGGTTGGGTTATGGCTACACCTTC; CDR3: CASSQAGLGYGYTF
D: .; size: .; V: TRBV6-6; J: TRBJ1-1; DNA: TGTGCCAGCAGATCGAACGCCGGGACAAACTTTGAAGCTTTCTTT; CDR3: CASRSNAGTNFEAFF
D: TRBD2; size: few; V: TRBV7-2; J: TRBJ2-5; DNA: TGTGCCAGCAGCTTAGGATGGGCTAGCGGAGAGACCCAGTACTTC; CDR3: CASSLGWASGETQYF
D: .; size: .; V: TRBV27; J: TRBJ1-5; DNA: TGTGCCAGCAGTTCGGTAGGGACAATCCGGGAGCCCCAGCATTTT; CDR3: CASSSVGTIREPQHF
D: .; size: .; V: TRBV4-3; J: TRBJ1-1; DNA: TGCGCCAGCAGCCAAGCGCCCCAGGAGAACACTGAAGCTTTCTTT; CDR3: CASSQAPQENTEAFF
D: .; size: .; V: TRBV20-1; J: TRBJ1-2; DNA: TGCAGTGCTGGCAACAGAGGGGGCTACACCTTC; CDR3: CSAGNRGGYTF
D: TRBD1; size: few; V: TRBV29-1; J: TRBJ1-1; DNA: TGCAGCGCACGCTCCGGACAGGGAAGCACTGAAGCTTTCTTT; CDR3: CSARSGQGSTEAFF
D: TRBD1; size: .; V: TRBV7-3; J: TRBJ1-2; DNA: TGTGCCAGCAACTCGGGGACAGAGCCTAGTGGCTACACCTTC; CDR3: CASNSGTEPSGYTF
D: TRBD1; size: .; V: TRBV5-1; J: TRBJ2-3; DNA: TGCGCCAGCGCTGTAGGACAGGGTGGCGATACGCAGTATTTT; CDR3: CASAVGQGGDTQYF
D: .; size: few; V: TRBV7-9; J: TRBJ1-5; DNA: TGTGCCAGCAGCTCCTTCGGGGATCAGCCCCAGCATTTT; CDR3: CASSSFGDQPQHF
D: TRBD2; size: few; V: TRBV6-1; J: TRBJ2-1; DNA: TGTGCCAGCAGTGAATGGAGGCGGGTAATAGCGGGGGACAATGAGCAGTTCTTC; CDR3: CASSEWRRVIAGDNEQFF
D: .; size: few; V: TRBV28; J: TRBJ2-7; DNA: TGTGCCAGCATCCCCCGGGCCCCCGGGGCCTACGAGCAGTACTTC; CDR3: CASIPRAPGAYEQYF
D: .; size: .; V: TRBV29-1; J: TRBJ2-1; DNA: TGCAGCGTTGAAGAACCCCCTCAGGGTGAGCAGTTCTTC; CDR3: CSVEEPPQGEQFF
D: .; size: once; V: TRBV4-2; J: TRBJ2-2; DNA: TGTGCCAGCAGCCAGGGGAGCGGGCCCACCGGGGAGCTGTTTTTT; CDR3: CASSQGSGPTGELFF
D: .; size: few; V: TRBV7-3; J: TRBJ2-3; DNA: TGTGCCAGCAGCTTGGCCCGGAGAGATACGCAGTATTTT; CDR3: CASSLARRDTQYF
D: .; size: once; V: TRBV6-5; J: TRBJ2-1; DNA: TGTGCCAGCAGTTACTCGCCAGGGGATGGGGACAATGAGCAGTTCTTC; CDR3: CASSYSPGDGDNEQFF
D: .; size: once; V: TRBV18; J: TRBJ2-7; DNA: TGTGCCAGCTCACCAAGTGAAGGAGGCTACGAGCAGTACTTC; CDR3: CASSPSEGGYEQYF
D: .; size: .; V: TRBV7-2; J: TRBJ2-2; DNA: TGTGCCAGCATAGGAAACAGGAACACCGGGGAGCTGTTTTTT; CDR3: CASIGNRNTGELFF
D: .; size: .; V: TRBV7-9; J: TRBJ1-1; DNA: TGTGCCAGCAGCACCCGACGGGGGAACACTGAAGCTTTCTTT; CDR3: CASSTRRGNTEAFF
D: .; size: .; V: TRBV29-1; J: TRBJ1-1; DNA: TGCAGCGTTGAAGGACTCTTGAACACTGAAGCTTTCTTT; CDR3: CSVEGLLNTEAFF
D: .; size: .; V: TRBV7-2; J: TRBJ1-1; DNA: TGTGCCAGCAGCCTAAGGAGATATGAAGCTTTCTTT; CDR3: CASSLRRYEAFF
D: .; size: few; V: TRBV9; J: TRBJ1-1; DNA: TGTGCCAGCAGCGTAGCATTCAACACTGAAGCTTTCTTT; CDR3: CASSVAFNTEAFF
D: .; size: .; V: TRBV2; J: TRBJ2-1; DNA: TGTGCCAGCACCTCTACGGGGGTTACAGTCAGCTTCTTC; CDR3: CASTSTGVTVSFF
D: .; size: few; V: TRBV7-2; J: TRBJ2-7; DNA: TGTGCCAGCAGCTTAGGAGGCAGAGGCCACGAGCAGTACTTC; CDR3: CASSLGGRGHEQYF
D: .; size: .; V: TRBV9; J: TRBJ2-7; DNA: TGTGCCAGCAGCCCCGGGTCGGAGGGACTCTCCGAGCAGTACTTC; CDR3: CASSPGSEGLSEQYF
D: TRBD1; size: few; V: TRBV7-9; J: TRBJ1-6; DNA: TGTGCCAGCAGCCCGACCGGCGACAGGGGGCCCCTCCACTTT; CDR3: CASSPTGDRGPLHF
D: .; size: .; V: TRBV4-3; J: TRBJ2-7; DNA: TGCGCCAGCAGCCCAGGAGTAGGGGTCATCTACGAGCAGTACTTC; CDR3: CASSPGVGVIYEQYF
D: .; size: .; V: TRBV14; J: TRBJ1-6; DNA: TGTGCCAGCAGCCGTCGGTCCTATAATTCACCCCTCCACTTT; CDR3: CASSRRSYNSPLHF
D: .; size: .; V: TRBV29-1; J: TRBJ1-1; DNA: TGCAGCGTTCTCACTTCGGGAGCCACTGAAGCTTTCTTT; CDR3: CSVLTSGATEAFF
D: .; size: .; V: TRBV29-1; J: TRBJ2-7; DNA: TGCAGCGTTGGTAGAAGCTCCTACGAGCAGTACTTC; CDR3: CSVGRSSYEQYF
D: .; size: few; V: TRBV5-4; J: TRBJ1-1; DNA: TGTGCCAGCAGCTTGGGATCAGGGTTGAACACTGAAGCTTTCTTT; CDR3: CASSLGSGLNTEAFF
D: TRBD2; size: .; V: TRBV7-3; J: TRBJ2-6; DNA: TGTGCCAGCAGCTTAACGGGAGGGATGGGGGCCAACGTCCTGACTTTC; CDR3: CASSLTGGMGANVLTF
D: .; size: .; V: TRBV6-5; J: TRBJ2-5; DNA: TGTGCCAGCAGTTACGACTCAACCAGGACCCAGTACTTC; CDR3: CASSYDSTRTQYF
D: TRBD2; size: .; V: TRBV5-1; J: TRBJ2-2; DNA: TGCGCCAGCAGAACCGGGACTAGCGACATCGGGGAGCTGTTTTTT; CDR3: CASRTGTSDIGELFF
D: TRBD1; size: few; V: TRBV6-6; J: TRBJ1-4; DNA: TGTGCCAGCAGTTACTTCACAGGGGGGGATGAAAAACTGTTTTTT; CDR3: CASSYFTGGDEKLFF
D: .; size: .; V: TRBV5-4; J: TRBJ2-7; DNA: TGTGCCAGCAGCTTGGGGGCCAGGGCCCCTTACGAGCAGTACTTC; CDR3: CASSLGARAPYEQYF
D: .; size: .; V: TRBV19; J: TRBJ2-3; DNA: TGTGCCAGTAGGAACCGGGGGACAGATACGCAGTATTTT; CDR3: CASRNRGTDTQYF